A selection of T cell receptor beta chains follows, all from one sample in a study of shared clonotypes between healthy human individuals. The data were produced by immunoSEQ multiplex PCR, yet TCRdb's version contains in-frame clones alone and is incomplete. The sample records more than 850,000 clones, around three quarters being singletons. Sequencing was done on a sample of memory CD4+ T cells from PBMCs. The receptors derive from a man aged 18 to 29 in good health. Some clones in this sample may be carry-over from other donors' samples. CDR3s leave out the opening cysteine and the closing phenylalanine or tryptophan. The order of the fields is J gene, V gene, D gene, CDR3 protein. The D gene is left open where the match is weak.

j_call: TRBJ2-5; v_call: TRBV5-1; d_call: .; cdr3_aa: ASSPREVETQY
j_call: TRBJ2-5; v_call: TRBV27; d_call: TRBD1; cdr3_aa: ASSPRTGAVLRRTQY
j_call: TRBJ2-7; v_call: TRBV27; d_call: .; cdr3_aa: ASSLSFYTYEQY
j_call: TRBJ2-7; v_call: TRBV18; d_call: .; cdr3_aa: ASSSTSSYEQY
j_call: TRBJ2-2; v_call: TRBV6-1; d_call: TRBD2; cdr3_aa: ASSEPGRGTGELF
j_call: TRBJ2-1; v_call: TRBV5-1; d_call: .; cdr3_aa: ASSGQVNEQF
j_call: TRBJ1-1; v_call: TRBV5-1; d_call: TRBD1; cdr3_aa: ASSLMTGLNTEAF
j_call: TRBJ1-2; v_call: TRBV30; d_call: TRBD1; cdr3_aa: AWSGDRAIYGYT
j_call: TRBJ1-5; v_call: TRBV9; d_call: .; cdr3_aa: ASSVDGTSNQPQH
j_call: TRBJ1-5; v_call: TRBV7-2; d_call: .; cdr3_aa: ASSLVPRNQPQH
j_call: TRBJ1-1; v_call: TRBV18; d_call: .; cdr3_aa: ASPGGARDTEAF
j_call: TRBJ2-2; v_call: TRBV6-4; d_call: .; cdr3_aa: ASSPWAVPNTGELF
j_call: TRBJ1-1; v_call: TRBV29-1; d_call: .; cdr3_aa: SVGVRVGAF
j_call: TRBJ1-5; v_call: TRBV27; d_call: .; cdr3_aa: ASRALAGASNQPQH
j_call: TRBJ1-3; v_call: TRBV7-3; d_call: .; cdr3_aa: ASSTGSGNTIY
j_call: TRBJ2-7; v_call: TRBV5-6; d_call: .; cdr3_aa: ASSLAVGRYEQY
j_call: TRBJ2-1; v_call: TRBV5-1; d_call: .; cdr3_aa: ASSSQTDEQF
j_call: TRBJ2-5; v_call: TRBV5-6; d_call: .; cdr3_aa: ASTDQETQY
j_call: TRBJ2-3; v_call: TRBV9; d_call: .; cdr3_aa: ASSVGVSTDTQY
j_call: TRBJ2-1; v_call: TRBV5-4; d_call: .; cdr3_aa: ASSLVGGGQRNEQF
j_call: TRBJ1-2; v_call: TRBV28; d_call: .; cdr3_aa: ASSPFSHGRVGYGYT
j_call: TRBJ2-1; v_call: TRBV7-3; d_call: .; cdr3_aa: ASSLTSSNEQF
j_call: TRBJ2-1; v_call: TRBV6-1; d_call: .; cdr3_aa: ASRKPYPNEQF
j_call: TRBJ1-2; v_call: TRBV28; d_call: .; cdr3_aa: ASSFGRGHGYT
j_call: TRBJ1-4; v_call: TRBV5-8; d_call: .; cdr3_aa: ASSLGHTLDNEKLF
j_call: TRBJ2-7; v_call: TRBV6-1; d_call: TRBD2; cdr3_aa: ASSPGTSVYEQY
j_call: TRBJ2-1; v_call: TRBV7-3; d_call: TRBD2; cdr3_aa: ASSPGRTSGRLVDEQF
j_call: TRBJ1-4; v_call: TRBV27; d_call: .; cdr3_aa: ASSFKTGATNEKLF
j_call: TRBJ1-1; v_call: TRBV27; d_call: .; cdr3_aa: ASNGQGHTEAF
j_call: TRBJ1-2; v_call: TRBV9; d_call: .; cdr3_aa: ASSRGTGTNYGYT
j_call: TRBJ1-1; v_call: TRBV25-1; d_call: .; cdr3_aa: ASSESRGLYTEAF
j_call: TRBJ2-1; v_call: TRBV27; d_call: TRBD2; cdr3_aa: ASRTSGGEQF
j_call: TRBJ2-7; v_call: TRBV28; d_call: TRBD2; cdr3_aa: ASSLETAGSYEQY
j_call: TRBJ2-7; v_call: TRBV18; d_call: TRBD2; cdr3_aa: ASSPRPAGGWSTVDEQY
j_call: TRBJ2-7; v_call: TRBV5-1; d_call: TRBD2; cdr3_aa: ASRAGGLAGDYEQY
j_call: TRBJ2-5; v_call: TRBV6-1; d_call: .; cdr3_aa: ASIPHGGAGETQY
j_call: TRBJ2-5; v_call: TRBV27; d_call: TRBD2; cdr3_aa: ASSPALAGAETQY
j_call: TRBJ2-7; v_call: TRBV28; d_call: TRBD2; cdr3_aa: ASSLGYGLAGASYEQY
j_call: TRBJ2-7; v_call: TRBV5-4; d_call: .; cdr3_aa: ASSLSSGGSYEQY
j_call: TRBJ1-3; v_call: TRBV7-8; d_call: TRBD1; cdr3_aa: ASSSTAQGAGNTIY